The 22 T cell receptor beta chains below were found in one sample sequenced in a study of cytotoxic CD8 clonotypes in ibrutinib-treated CLL. Sequencing was performed with immunoSEQ multiplex PCR; in TCRdb, only in-frame clones are kept and a portion is missing. The sample records about 140,000 clones, around 77% being singletons. This specimen was PBMCs, taken after 12 months of ibrutinib treatment. Receptor source: a human donor with chronic lymphocytic leukemia.

The rearrangement joins TRBV30 to TRBJ1-5; D may be TRBD1 (5 bases). V lost 6 bases and J 0 bases, leaving 15 bases between the germline ends. CDR1 and CDR2 (germline): GTSNPN, SVGIG (reference sequence). This CDR3 has 15 residues. CDR3 sequence (DNA): TGTGCCTGTGCTCCGACAGACTATAGCAATCAGCCCCAGCATTTT. Translating it yields CACAPTDYSNQPQHF.

The chain couples TRBV10-3 to TRBJ1-5, with 9 bases identical to TRBD1. The V and J ends lost 2 bases and 3 bases, in that order; junction bases with no gene match: 17. CDR1 and CDR2 from the germline V gene are ENHRY and SYGVKD. CDR3 length: 20 amino acids. CDR3 sequence: CAISETYKPAGTGSNQPQHF. CDR3 in DNA: TGTGCCATCAGTGAGACGTACAAGCCGGCCGGGACAGGGTCCAATCAGCCCCAGCATTTT.

The V and J genes are TRBV7-9 and TRBJ1-5; the D is unclear. The CDR3 totals 16 residues. V was cut by 1 base and J by 2 bases, with 12 bases left in between. CDR1 and CDR2 from the germline V gene are SEHNR and FQNEAQ (reference sequence). This CDR3 reads CASSLGYRTGNQPQHF. CDR3 nucleotide sequence: TGTGCCAGCAGCTTAGGATATAGAACCGGCAATCAGCCCCAGCATTTT.

The genes are TRBV10-3 and TRBJ1-2; no definite D call. V lost 10 bases to trimming and J lost 0 bases, with 12 bases between them. Germline V gene data show CDR1 as ENHRY and CDR2 as SYGVKD. The CDR3 has 13 residues. As DNA, the CDR3 is TGTGCCACCCGGACCGAAGCTAACTATGGCTACACCTTC. It encodes CATRTEANYGYTF.

This clone has only one observation. This chain joins TRBV30 and TRBJ2-2, with D possibly TRBD2 on 6 matching bases. This CDR3 contains 13 residues. Germline assignment: CDR1 GTSNPN and CDR2 SVGIG (reference sequence). V dropped 3 bases and J dropped 3 bases, with 8 bases sitting between them. The CDR3 here is CAWREGYTGELFF. The CDR3 DNA reads TGTGCCTGGAGGGAGGGTTACACCGGGGAGCTGTTTTTT.

The chain couples TRBV11-3 to TRBJ1-1, with D possibly being TRBD1 (5 bases). The V end was cut by 0 bases, the J end by 6 bases, with 17 bases between. The CDR3 runs to 16 residues. CDR1 SGHNT and CDR2 YENEEA come from the germline V gene. CDR3 amino acids: CASSLELGGVNSEAFF. CDR3 nucleotide sequence: TGTGCCAGCAGCTTAGAACTGGGGGGAGTGAATTCTGAAGCTTTCTTT.

This chain links TRBV15 with TRBJ2-7; D is perhaps TRBD1 or TRBD2 (5 bases each). The germline V and J ends were trimmed by 3 bases and 2 bases, with 14 bases remaining between them. This CDR3 is built from 15 residues. Germline loops: CDR1 LNHNV, CDR2 YYDKDF (reference sequence). DNA of the CDR3: TGTGCCACCAGCAGGGATACCGGGGCCCCCTACGAGCAGTACTTC. It yields the protein CATSRDTGAPYEQYF.

The chain has TRBV6-4 and TRBJ1-5, with D unclear. CDR1 and CDR2 from the germline V gene are MRHNA and SNTAGT. This CDR3 is 14 amino acids long. Between the trimmed V and J ends, which lost 2 bases and 0 bases, there was a span of 5 bases. The CDR3, as DNA: TGTGCCAGCAGTGACGTCGGTAGCAATCAGCCCCAGCATTTT. Translation: CASSDVGSNQPQHF.

The chain uses TRBV28 and TRBJ1-1; D not certain. The germline V gene has CDR1 MDHEN and CDR2 SYDVKM. The CDR3 is made up of 12 amino acids. V lost 1 base and J 11 bases, leaving 11 bases between the germline ends. CDR3 loop: CASSLSNVEAFF. As DNA, the CDR3 is TGTGCCAGCAGTTTATCGAACGTGGAGGCTTTCTTT.

V is TRBV9 and J is TRBJ2-7; weak D call: TRBD2 (5 bases). V was pared by 2 bases and J by 4 bases, with 13 bases between. The CDR3 extends over 14 amino acids. The germline V gene encodes CDR1 SGDLS and CDR2 YYNGEE. Here the CDR3 DNA reads TGTGCCAGCAGCGTTTCGGTCCCGGGATACGAGCAGTACTTC. It codes for CASSVSVPGYEQYF.

Written as DNA, the CDR3 is TGTGCCAGCAGCTTAGATCCAGAGCGGGGGAGCCAGTTCTTC. Translation gives CASSLDPERGSQFF. The chain couples TRBV11-2 to TRBJ2-1; TRBD2 aligns across 8 bases. The trim removed 0 bases at V and 13 bases at J, leaving 8 bases unmatched. Germline V gene lookup returns CDR1 SGHAT and CDR2 FQNNGV. This CDR3 is built from 14 residues.

The V and J genes are TRBV10-3 and TRBJ1-4, with D tentatively TRBD1 (6 bases). Per the germline V gene, CDR1 is ENHRY and CDR2 is SYGVKD. The V end lost 10 bases, the J end lost 8 bases, and 20 bases lay between the germline ends. This CDR3 is 14 amino acids long. This CDR3 is CATTGNLGVEKLFF. In DNA form, the CDR3 reads TGTGCCACGACAGGAAACCTAGGGGTAGAAAAACTGTTTTTT.

The chain uses TRBV11-2 and TRBJ2-3; D possibly corresponds to TRBD1 (5 bases). Trimming shortened V by 5 bases and J by 6 bases, and 12 bases separated the two germline ends. Germline CDR1 SGHAT, CDR2 FQNNGV. CDR3 length: 13 residues. The CDR3, as DNA: TGTGCCAGCAGCCCTCGACAGTGGGATACGCAGTATTTT. Its translation is CASSPRQWDTQYF.

The chain recombines TRBV5-6 with TRBJ2-7; 7 nucleotides line up with TRBD2. From germline, CDR1 is SGHDT and CDR2 YYEEEE. This CDR3 comprises 12 residues. J was trimmed by 7 bases and V by 4 bases; bases with no gene match: 5. The CDR3 coding sequence is TGTGCCAGCAGCCTCGGGGGGACGGAGCAGTACTTC. Translated: CASSLGGTEQYF. Full variable domain (rest looked up from reference TRBV5-6 and TRBJ2-7): DAGVTQSPTHLIKTRGQQVTLRCSPKSGHDTVSWYQQALGQGPQFIFQYYEEEERQRGNFPDRFSGHQFPNYSSELNVNALLLGDSALYLCASSLGGTEQYFGPGTRLTVT.

Concerning this clone itself: The identical CDR3 is also encoded by other nucleotide sequences in the sample. The chain employs TRBV28 and TRBJ1-2, with a possible D match to TRBD1 (5 bases). The CDR3 has 14 residues. V was trimmed by 3 bases and J by 2 bases, leaving 10 bases between them. Germline V gene sequence: CDR1 MDHEN, CDR2 SYDVKM. The CDR3 sequence: CASSFSGGNYGYTF. CDR3 nucleotides: TGTGCCAGCAGTTTCAGCGGGGGGAACTATGGCTACACCTTC.

The V call is TRBV27, the J call TRBJ2-7; D may be TRBD2 (7 bases). Trimming pared 2 bases from V and 5 bases from J, leaving 25 bases between. Germline CDR1 reads MNHEY; CDR2 reads SMNVEV (reference sequence). There are 18 residues in the CDR3. Written as DNA, the CDR3 is TGTGCCAGCAGTTTAGCTCCCTTGGGGGGGGCCGTCTCTCACGAGCAGTACTTC. Translating gives CASSLAPLGGAVSHEQYF.

CDR3 nucleotides: TGTGCCAGCAGCAAAACAGGGCCCCACCAGAAGTCTGGGGCCAACGTCCTGACTTTC. Translation gives CASSKTGPHQKSGANVLTF. The chain joins TRBV21-1 to TRBJ2-6; the table names TRBD1, a call not compared with the DNA. TRBV21-1 is deemed a pseudogene. This CDR3 has 19 amino acids.

This clone was detected once. The gene calls are TRBV28 and TRBJ2-7; D might be TRBD2 (6 bases). The V and J ends lost 4 bases and 3 bases respectively, with 16 bases between them. Looked up from germline, CDR1 is MDHEN and CDR2 is SYDVKM. This CDR3 contains 15 residues. CDR3 nucleotide sequence: TGTGCCAGCAGTTCCGCGAGTAGCGGACACTACGAGCAGTACTTC. Amino acid sequence: CASSSASSGHYEQYF.

The chain links TRBV7-9 to TRBJ1-4; TRBD1 agrees at 8 bases. V lost 4 bases and J lost 8; bases outside the gene matches: 12. The germline gives CDR1 SEHNR, CDR2 FQNEAQ (reference sequence). The CDR3 is made up of 16 amino acids. The CDR3 region has the DNA TGTGCCAGCAGCTCCCCTACAGGGGGAACGAGGGAAAAACTGTTTTTT. This encodes CASSSPTGGTREKLFF. Complete variable domain (other parts from reference TRBV7-9 and TRBJ1-4): DTGVSQNPRHKITKRGQNVTFRCDPISEHNRLYWYRQTLGQGPEFLTYFQNEAQLEKSRLLSDRFSAERPKGSFSTLEIQRTEQGDSAMYLCASSSPTGGTREKLFFGSGTQLSVL.

The CDR3 reads CASRSPFEQYF. CDR3 in DNA: TGTGCAAGTCGCTCCCCGTTCGAGCAGTACTTC. The rearrangement links TRBV12-2 to TRBJ2-7; no check of the table's D call, TRBD2, against the DNA was made. TRBV12-2 is listed as a pseudogene. The CDR3 totals 11 residues.

The rearrangement joins TRBV6-4 to TRBJ1-2, with no clear D. CDR3 length equals 14 residues. Trimming left V 3 bases short and J 4 bases short, with 12 bases between. The germline V gene encodes CDR1 MRHNA and CDR2 SNTAGT. In DNA form, the CDR3 reads TGTGCCAGCAGTGAGTTCTGGGGATCCTATGGCTACACCTTC. Its protein is CASSEFWGSYGYTF.

The CDR3 loop is CASSPGGLGGTDTQYF. CDR3 DNA sequence: TGTGCCAGCAGCCCGGGGGGGCTAGGGGGGACAGATACGCAGTATTTT. The chain has TRBV7-9 and TRBJ2-3; 8 nucleotides agree with TRBD2. CDR3 length: 16 amino acids. Germline V gives CDR1 SEHNR, CDR2 FQNEAQ (reference sequence). With 5 bases clipped from V and 3 bases from J, the junction kept 10 bases outside the gene matches.